Each of the 28 T cell receptor beta chains below was sequenced from the same sample in a study of blood T cell repertoires in COVID-19. Method: immunoSEQ multiplex PCR; TCRdb's copy keeps in-frame clones and lacks some. The profile covers 200,000 to 250,000 clones, with more than 75% appearing a single time and 3.5% to 5% taken by the ten largest. Sample: peripheral blood. The receptors derive from a man aged 50-60 years with acute or convalescent COVID-19.

V is TRBV3-1 (or the pseudogene TRBV3-2) and J is TRBJ1-6; maybe TRBD1 (5 bases). Between the trimmed V and J ends, which lost 1 base and 8 bases, there was a span of 12 bases. The CDR3 runs 15 residues. The germline gives CDR1 LGHDT, CDR2 YNNKEL (reference sequence). The CDR3 sequence is CASSQGQGRDSPLHF. CDR3 DNA: TGTGCCAGCAGCCAAGGTCAGGGCAGGGATTCACCCCTCCACTTT.

The chain links TRBV7-2 to TRBJ2-7, with D tentatively TRBD1 (6 bases). The CDR3 sequence is 15 residues long. V dropped 1 base and J dropped 2 bases, with 12 bases sitting between them. From germline, CDR1 is SGHTA and CDR2 FQGNSA. Here the CDR3 reads CASSLGTAVAYEQYF. The CDR3 DNA reads as TGTGCCAGCAGCTTAGGGACAGCCGTAGCCTACGAGCAGTACTTC.

The J gene is TRBJ1-3, the V gene TRBV7-2; a possible D gene is TRBD1 (6 bases). CDR1 SGHTA and CDR2 FQGNSA come from the germline V gene. The CDR3 sequence is 15 residues long. V was pared by 3 bases and J by 6 bases, with 15 bases between. CDR3: CASSFVTGMENTIYF. DNA for the CDR3: TGTGCCAGCAGCTTTGTTACAGGGATGGAAAACACCATATATTTT.

The rearrangement joins TRBV18 to TRBJ1-1; 8 bases match TRBD1. J lost 5 bases, V lost 5 bases, and 7 bases had no gene match. The V gene's germline CDR1 is KGHSH and CDR2 LQKENI. The CDR3 sequence is 14 residues long. The CDR3 DNA reads TGTGCCAGCTCATCGGACAGGGTAGGGACTGAAGCTTTCTTT. This codes for CASSSDRVGTEAFF.

This rearrangement joins TRBV11-2 to TRBJ2-3; the D gene is possibly TRBD1 (5 bases). The germline V gene encodes CDR1 SGHAT and CDR2 FQNNGV. V was pared by 0 bases and J by 5 bases, with 9 bases between. The CDR3 has 14 residues. Here the CDR3 DNA reads TGTGCCAGCAGCTTAGAGGGGCGAGTAGATACGCAGTATTTT. Translated, it gives CASSLEGRVDTQYF.

The genes are TRBV19 and TRBJ1-2; 8 nucleotides match TRBD1. The germline V gene encodes CDR1 LNHDA and CDR2 SQIVND (reference sequence). V gave up 2 bases and J gave up 6 bases; unmatched junction bases: 5. CDR3 length equals 14 residues. CDR3 bases: TGTGCCAGTAGTATAAGGGGACAGGTTGATGGCTACACCTTC. It codes for CASSIRGQVDGYTF.

This clone was found a few times. The chain links TRBV7-9 to TRBJ1-2; TRBD1 agrees at 7 bases. Germline lookup yields CDR1 SEHNR and CDR2 FQNEAQ (reference sequence). The CDR3 length is 15 residues. Losses at the gene ends were 3 bases for V and 4 bases for J; bases not matched to a gene: 8. The CDR3 bases are TGTGCCAGCAGCTTGGGACAGATCTTTACCTATGGCTACACCTTC. This gives the protein CASSLGQIFTYGYTF.

This rearrangement joins TRBV6-5 to TRBJ2-5, with a tentative D call TRBD1 (5 bases). The CDR3 totals 10 residues. Trimming shortened V by 4 bases and J by 13 bases, and 10 bases separated the two germline ends. The germline CDR1 and CDR2 sequences are MNHEY and SVGAGI. The CDR3 loop reads CASSSGPWYF. As DNA, the CDR3 is TGTGCCAGCAGTTCAGGGCCGTGGTACTTC.

The chain uses TRBV19 and TRBJ1-1, with D unclear. V shed 3 bases and J shed 3 bases, with 11 bases lying between them. This CDR3 region has 14 residues. Germline CDR1 is LNHDA and CDR2 is SQIVND (reference sequence). The CDR3 loop reads CASSIGQMYTEAFF. In DNA, the CDR3 is TGTGCCAGTAGTATTGGGCAGATGTACACTGAAGCTTTCTTT.

The rearrangement joins TRBV5-1 to TRBJ1-2; 8 bases are shared with TRBD1. The CDR3 has 15 residues. Germline V lookup: CDR1 SGHRS, CDR2 YFSETQ. Losses at the gene ends were 4 bases for V and 3 bases for J; bases not matched to a gene: 8. DNA for the CDR3: TGCGCCAGCAGCGTTCAGGGGGCGCGAGACTATGGCTACACCTTC. It yields the protein CASSVQGARDYGYTF.

This chain connects TRBV2 to TRBJ1-4, with 9 bases identical to TRBD1. Germline V gene sequence: CDR1 SNHLY, CDR2 FYNNEI. V shed 4 bases, J shed 7 bases, and the junction held 7 bases outside the gene matches. The length of the CDR3 is 15 residues. CDR3 sequence reads: CASSATGTGTEKLFF. As DNA, the CDR3 is TGTGCCAGCAGTGCGACCGGGACAGGGACTGAAAAACTGTTTTTT.

The chain recombines TRBV11-2 with TRBJ1-3; TRBD1 might be the D (6 bases). Per the germline V gene, CDR1 is SGHAT and CDR2 is FQNNGV. CDR3 size: 15 residues. Trimming took 1 base from V and 2 from J, leaving 9 bases between them. The CDR3 nucleotides read TGTGCCAGCAGCTTAGGTCCAGGGGCTGGAAACACCATATATTTT. Its protein product is CASSLGPGAGNTIYF.

The chain uses TRBV2 and TRBJ1-1; D unclear. The CDR3 has 12 residues. In germline, CDR1 is SNHLY, CDR2 FYNNEI. V was clipped by 5 bases and J by 5 bases, with 9 bases between them. The DNA of the CDR3 is TGTGCCAGCAGTCCCCAGGCAACTGAAGCTTTCTTT. Protein: CASSPQATEAFF.

CDR3 nucleotides: TGTGCCAGCAGTGATGGAAGGGGGAACACCGGGGAGCTGTTTTTT. It specifies CASSDGRGNTGELFF. The J gene is TRBJ2-2, the V gene TRBV25-1; D perhaps matches TRBD1 (5 bases). Germline V gene lookup returns CDR1 MGHDK and CDR2 SYGVNS. The length of the CDR3 is 15 residues. Trimming pared 3 bases from V and 1 base from J, leaving 9 bases between.

This sequence joins TRBV30 and TRBJ1-1; 7 bases are shared with TRBD1. V was pared by 2 bases and J by 5 bases, with 2 bases of the junction left unmatched. The CDR3 has 12 amino acids. Germline loops: CDR1 GTSNPN, CDR2 SVGIG (reference sequence). DNA of the CDR3: TGTGCCTGGAGTATACAGGGGACTGAAGCTTTCTTT. It is translated as CAWSIQGTEAFF.

The J gene is TRBJ1-4, the V gene TRBV30, with a possible D match to TRBD1 (6 bases). Trimming left V 3 bases short and J 14 bases short, with 16 bases between. Per the germline V gene, CDR1 is GTSNPN and CDR2 is SVGIG (reference sequence). The CDR3 is made up of 12 amino acids. CDR3 loop: CAWRTGPGGLFF. For the CDR3, the DNA is TGTGCCTGGAGGACAGGCCCAGGTGGTCTGTTTTTT. The full variable domain, rest sourced from reference TRBV30 and TRBJ1-4, is SQTIHQWPATLVQPVGSPLSLECTVEGTSNPNLYWYRQAAGRGLQLLFYSVGIGQISSEVPQNLSASRPQDRQFILSSKKLLLSDSGFYLCAWRTGPGGLFFGSGTQLSVL.

This clone was observed a single time. The chain links TRBV5-1 to TRBJ1-2, with unresolved D. From germline, CDR1 is SGHRS and CDR2 YFSETQ. This CDR3 is built from 15 residues. Trimming removed 0 bases from V and 4 bases from J, with 13 bases in between. CDR3 nucleotide sequence: TGCGCCAGCAGCTTGGTACAGCGAGGGAGCTATGGCTACACCTTC. Translating gives CASSLVQRGSYGYTF.

The gene calls are TRBV9 and TRBJ1-4; D might be TRBD1 (6 bases). Per the germline V gene, CDR1 is SGDLS and CDR2 is YYNGEE. This CDR3 has 16 residues. V was pared by 4 bases and J by 4 bases, with 17 bases between. CDR3 protein: CASSLTWQGRNEKLFF. DNA of the CDR3: TGTGCCAGCAGCCTCACTTGGCAGGGGCGTAATGAAAAACTGTTTTTT.

The chain couples TRBV27 to TRBJ2-1; 14 nucleotides match TRBD2. V was clipped by 4 bases and J by 7 bases; unmatched bases: 9. CDR1 is MNHEY, CDR2 SMNVEV, per germline (reference sequence). This CDR3 has 17 amino acids. CDR3 sequence reads: CASSSGSWTSGGNEQFF. The CDR3 DNA reads as TGTGCCAGCAGTTCCGGGTCCTGGACTAGCGGGGGGAATGAGCAGTTCTTC.

The V and J genes are TRBV19 and TRBJ1-1, with unresolved D. Trimming took off 7 bases at V and 0 bases at J, with 6 bases between the two ends. The CDR3 has 12 amino acids. Per the germline V gene, CDR1 is LNHDA and CDR2 is SQIVND (reference sequence). This chain's CDR3 is CASNQLNTEAFF. In DNA form, the CDR3 reads TGTGCCAGTAACCAGTTGAACACTGAAGCTTTCTTT.

The gene calls are TRBV5-1 and TRBJ1-1; 7 bases align to TRBD1. Germline V gives CDR1 SGHRS, CDR2 YFSETQ. This CDR3 comprises 17 residues. J gave up 4 bases and V 3 bases, and 15 bases lay outside the gene matches. Written as DNA, the CDR3 is TGCGCCAGCAGCTCGGTCGGGACAGACCGGCAGAGCACTGAAGCTTTCTTT. Its translation is CASSSVGTDRQSTEAFF.

The V call is TRBV2, the J call TRBJ2-3, with 11 bases aligning to TRBD1. Germline lookup yields CDR1 SNHLY and CDR2 FYNNEI. The CDR3 totals 14 residues. V gave up 3 bases and J gave up 4 bases; unmatched junction bases: 0. The CDR3 bases are TGTGCCAGCAGTGAGGGACAGGGGGCAGATACGCAGTATTTT. Its translation: CASSEGQGADTQYF.

The chain links TRBV7-2 to TRBJ1-2, with 9 nucleotides matching TRBD1. CDR1 and CDR2 (germline): SGHTA, FQGNSA. The junction had 12 bases not matched to a gene; V was cut back by 3 bases and J by 7 bases. CDR3 size: 16 residues. The CDR3 DNA is TGTGCCAGCAGCTTGAGTGGATTCGGGACAGGGTTTGGCTACACCTTC. It is translated as CASSLSGFGTGFGYTF.

The chain employs TRBV3-1 (or the pseudogene TRBV3-2) and TRBJ1-6, with D uncertain. Trimming cost V 1 base and J 4 bases, with 5 bases left between them. From germline, CDR1 is LGHDT and CDR2 YNNKEL (reference sequence). The length of the CDR3 is 14 residues. The CDR3 loop reads CASSQASYNSPLHF. The CDR3 DNA reads as TGTGCCAGCAGCCAAGCCAGTTATAATTCACCCCTCCACTTT.

This clone was counted once. The chain couples TRBV11-3 to TRBJ1-4; D perhaps matches TRBD1 (5 bases). The germline CDR1 and CDR2 sequences are SGHNT and YENEEA. V dropped 0 bases and J dropped 4 bases, with 9 bases sitting between them. The CDR3 runs 15 residues. CDR3 sequence: CASSLDGGGNEKLFF. The CDR3 DNA reads as TGTGCCAGCAGCTTAGATGGGGGGGGTAATGAAAAACTGTTTTTT.

For the CDR3, the DNA is TGTGCCAGCAGCTCCGGGTCCGTCTATGGCTACACCTTC. It encodes CASSSGSVYGYTF. The J gene is TRBJ1-2, the V gene TRBV7-8; D gene uncertain. Trimming shortened V by 4 bases and J by 4 bases, and 10 bases separated the two germline ends. Per germline, CDR1 SGHVS and CDR2 FQNEAQ. This CDR3 has 13 amino acids.

This clone was counted between two and nine times. The CDR3 is CASSQEGQGWAPLHF. CDR3 nucleotide sequence: TGTGCCAGCAGCCAAGAAGGGCAGGGGTGGGCACCCCTCCACTTT. The chain employs TRBV3-1 (or the pseudogene TRBV3-2) and TRBJ1-6; D might be TRBD1 (6 bases). The CDR3 is 15 residues long. V was shortened by 0 bases and J by 11 bases, with 14 bases between the two germline ends. Germline V gene data show CDR1 as LGHDT and CDR2 as YNNKEL (reference sequence).

The chain couples TRBV6-1 to TRBJ1-5; no clear D. Trimming shortened V by 3 bases and J by 4 bases, and 16 bases separated the two germline ends. CDR3 length: 16 amino acids. Germline CDR1 is MNHNS and CDR2 is SASEGT. CDR3 DNA: TGTGCCAGCAGTGAGCTATATGAACTTATAAATCAGCCCCAGCATTTT. Amino acids: CASSELYELINQPQHF.